This TCR beta chain was identified during a study of cytomegalovirus exposure and HLA in healthy donors. Study overall: Out of approximately 400 genotyped donors, about 84% belonged to the Caucasian-associated ancestry cluster. Broader study findings: Rare TCR sequences dominated, though some public TCRs recurred in many donors. DRB1 had the most TCR associations and HLA-C the fewest, a later analysis found, with rates varying by HLA locus.

This clone was observed once. As yet, its antigen is unknown. It was with 60 Vbeta and 13 Jbeta primers that the PCR ran. Sequencing used immunoSEQ multiplex PCR; TCRdb keeps in-frame clones, though not all of them. The sample contains roughly 200,000 clones, 65% to 85% of which appear only once. This CDR3 spans 14 amino acids. CDR1 and CDR2 from the germline V gene are MNHEY and SMNVEV (reference sequence). Unmatched junction bases numbered 7, after V lost 6 bases and J lost 2 bases. The chain combines TRBV27 with TRBJ2-7, with 7 bases aligning to TRBD1. The sample was PBMCs. This TCR came from a female donor in good health and CMV-seronegative. The CDR3 DNA is TGTGCCAGCAGGTCCTCGGGACAGACCTACGAGCAGTACTTC. It yields the protein CASRSSGQTYEQYF.